This T cell receptor beta chain was sequenced in a study of T cell responses to AZD1222 COVID-19 vaccine. In the study overall: Second-dose recipients at about 4 or about 12 weeks were treated as one pooled group. Regarding the study as a whole: Every sample of the repertoires postdated the peak T cell response. CD4 TCRs linked to vaccination spanned spike, dominating at 160-218 and 743-854.

This CDR3 has 13 amino acids. V was clipped by 10 bases and J by 1 base, with 14 bases between them. The germline gives CDR1 MNHEY, CDR2 SMNVEV (reference sequence). Only in-frame clones appear in the TCRdb table, and some are missing; sequencing was by immunoSEQ multiplex PCR. The table lists approximately 190,000 clones, roughly 88% of them singletons, with 0.99% in the top ten. In the case of this clone: The antigen is undetermined.

The chain couples TRBV27 to TRBJ2-7; D not certain. Sequenced here: peripheral blood, sampled on day 0 of AZD1222 vaccination. This TCR came from an adult in good health. CDR3 sequence (DNA): TGTGCCACTCGATTACGTATGTCCTACGAGCAGTACTTC. Its translation: CATRLRMSYEQYF.